This T cell receptor (beta chain) appears in the sequencing data of a study of cytomegalovirus exposure and HLA in healthy donors. The PCR made use of 60 Vbeta and 13 Jbeta primers. Assay: immunoSEQ multiplex PCR; the TCRdb copy retains only in-frame clones and omits some. The table records under 150,000 clones, roughly 77% of them present only once. The CDR3 loop spans 18 amino acids. Germline values: CDR1 MGHRA, CDR2 YSYEKL. The V gene end was trimmed by 2 bases and the J gene end by 9 bases; junction bases not matched to a gene: 13. The chain recombines TRBV4-1 with TRBJ2-1, with TRBD2 matching 13 bases. The source material was PBMCs. The sequence was obtained from a female donor in good health and CMV-seronegative. The chain's CDR3 is CASSQRILAGGPGAEQFF. The CDR3 DNA reads TGCGCCAGCAGCCAAAGAATACTAGCGGGAGGGCCAGGTGCTGAGCAGTTCTTC.